A selection of T cell receptor beta chains follows, all from one sample in a study of CD8 T cells in Susac syndrome. TCRdb recomputed calls from the immunoSEQ multiplex PCR reads with MiXCR, one row per CDR3 protein. This repertoire shows almost 450,000 distinct CDR3 sequences, roughly 85% found once; its top ten account for 0.12%. The sample taken for sequencing was CD8+ T cells from PBMCs. The receptors come from a human donor with multiple sclerosis. The CDR3 runs from the conserved cysteine through the conserved F or W. The D gene is left open where the match is weak. Size tells how often a clone was seen (once, few, many) or the class of an expanded clone, and some rows leave it out.

>-|TRBV27|TRBJ1-1|-
TGTGCCAGCAGTTTTGGGGGGCTCACTGAAGCTTTCTTT
CASSFGGLTEAFF
>-|TRBV6-5|TRBJ1-4|-
TGTGCCAGCAGCCTTCTTGCAACTAATGAAAAACTGTTTTTT
CASSLLATNEKLFF
>-|TRBV4-1|TRBJ2-7|-
TGCGCCAGCAGCCAAGTGGGCGGACAGAGCTCCTACGAGCAGTACTTC
CASSQVGGQSSYEQYF
>-|TRBV7-9|TRBJ1-5|-
TGTGCCAGCACCTCAGACAGCGAGGTTGGACAGCCCCAGCATTTT
CASTSDSEVGQPQHF
>-|TRBV29-1|TRBJ2-7|-
TGCAGCGTTTTAGGCCAGGTTGCCTACGAGCAGTACTTC
CSVLGQVAYEQYF
>-|TRBV3-1|TRBJ2-1|-
TGTGCCAGCAGCCAAGAAGGTCGGGGCTACAATGAGCAGTTCTTC
CASSQEGRGYNEQFF
>-|TRBV19|TRBJ1-5|-
TGTGCCAGTAGTATAGAAGACCCGAATCAGCCCCAGCATTTT
CASSIEDPNQPQHF
>-|TRBV15|TRBJ1-1|TRBD1
TGTGCCACCAGCGACGACAGGGGGCCTGAAGCTTTCTTT
CATSDDRGPEAFF
>once|TRBV12-2|TRBJ2-2|-
TGTGCAAGTCGCTTAGTAAAATTGGGGCAAGGATGCACCGGGGAGCTGTTTTTT
CASRLVKLGQGCTGELFF
>-|TRBV7-9|TRBJ2-7|-
TGTGCCAGCAGCCCCCCGGGGCAGGGGGGCGAGCAGTACTTC
CASSPPGQGGEQYF